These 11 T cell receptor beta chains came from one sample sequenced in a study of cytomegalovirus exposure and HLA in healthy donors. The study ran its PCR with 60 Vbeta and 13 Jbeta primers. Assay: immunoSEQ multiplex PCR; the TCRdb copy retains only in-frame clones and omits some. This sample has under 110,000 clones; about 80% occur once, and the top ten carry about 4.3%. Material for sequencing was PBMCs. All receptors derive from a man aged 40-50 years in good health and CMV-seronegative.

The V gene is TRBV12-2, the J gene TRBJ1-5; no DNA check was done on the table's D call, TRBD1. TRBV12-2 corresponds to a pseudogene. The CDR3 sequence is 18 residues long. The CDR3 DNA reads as TGTGCAAGTCGCACCGTTACAGGGCCAACAATTGGTAATCAGCCCCAGCATTTT. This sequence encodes CASRTVTGPTIGNQPQHF.

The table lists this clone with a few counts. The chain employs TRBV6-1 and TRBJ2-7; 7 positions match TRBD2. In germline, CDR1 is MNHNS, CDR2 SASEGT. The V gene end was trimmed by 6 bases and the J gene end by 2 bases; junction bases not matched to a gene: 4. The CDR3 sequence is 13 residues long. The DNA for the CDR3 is TGTGCCAGCAGCAGGGACTATACCTACGAGCAGTACGTC. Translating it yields CASSRDYTYEQYV.

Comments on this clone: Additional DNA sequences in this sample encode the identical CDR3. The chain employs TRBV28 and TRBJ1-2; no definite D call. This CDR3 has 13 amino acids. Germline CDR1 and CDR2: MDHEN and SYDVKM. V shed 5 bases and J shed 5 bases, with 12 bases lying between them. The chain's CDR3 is CASSPASRYGYTF. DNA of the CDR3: TGTGCCAGCAGTCCCGCGTCACGGTATGGCTACACCTTC.

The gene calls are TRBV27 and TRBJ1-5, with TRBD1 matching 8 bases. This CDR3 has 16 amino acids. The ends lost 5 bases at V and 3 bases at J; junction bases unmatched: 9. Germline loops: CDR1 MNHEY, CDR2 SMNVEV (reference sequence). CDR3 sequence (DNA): TGTGCCAGCAGTCAATCAGGGACAGGTCACAATCAGCCCCAGCATTTT. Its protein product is CASSQSGTGHNQPQHF.

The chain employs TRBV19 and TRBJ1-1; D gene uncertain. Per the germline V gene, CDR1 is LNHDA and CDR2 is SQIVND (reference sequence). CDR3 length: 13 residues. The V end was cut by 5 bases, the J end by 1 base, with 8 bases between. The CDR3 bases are TGTGCCAGTAGTCGGGAGACGAACACTGAAGCTTTCTTT. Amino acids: CASSRETNTEAFF.

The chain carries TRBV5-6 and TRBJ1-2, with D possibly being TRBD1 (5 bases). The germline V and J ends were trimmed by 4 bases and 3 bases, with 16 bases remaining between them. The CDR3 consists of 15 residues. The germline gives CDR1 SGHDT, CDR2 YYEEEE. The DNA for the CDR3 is TGTGCCAGCAGCACCCAACAGGCCCCCCACTATGGCTACACCTTC. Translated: CASSTQQAPHYGYTF.

CDR3 in amino acids: CAGRLGTDTGELFF. The CDR3 bases are TGTGCCGGGAGGCTGGGAACGGACACCGGGGAGCTGTTTTTT. This chain joins TRBV19 and TRBJ2-2; tentatively, D is TRBD2 (6 bases). CDR1 and CDR2 from the germline V gene are LNHDA and SQIVND (reference sequence). The CDR3 consists of 14 residues. V was cut by 11 bases and J by 3 bases, with 16 bases left in between.

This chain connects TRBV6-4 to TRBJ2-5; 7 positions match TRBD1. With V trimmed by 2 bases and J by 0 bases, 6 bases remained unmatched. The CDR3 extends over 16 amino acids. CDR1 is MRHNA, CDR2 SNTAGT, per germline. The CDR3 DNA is TGTGCCAGCAGTGACCCCACCGACAGGGACCAAGAGACCCAGTACTTC. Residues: CASSDPTDRDQETQYF.

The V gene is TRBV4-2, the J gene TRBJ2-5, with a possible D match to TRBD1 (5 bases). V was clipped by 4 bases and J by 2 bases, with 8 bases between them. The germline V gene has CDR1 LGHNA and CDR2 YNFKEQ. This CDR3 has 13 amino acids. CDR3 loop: CASSLDSQETQYF. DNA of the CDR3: TGTGCCAGCAGCCTAGACAGTCAAGAGACCCAGTACTTC.

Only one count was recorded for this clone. CDR3 residues: CASSSRTGGISPLHF. CDR3 nucleotides: TGTGCCAGCAGCTCTAGGACGGGGGGTATTTCACCCCTCCACTTT. The rearrangement uses TRBV7-2 and TRBJ1-6; D may be TRBD1 (5 bases). The V gene's germline CDR1 is SGHTA and CDR2 FQGNSA. This CDR3 has 15 amino acids. Trimming took off 4 bases at V and 9 bases at J, with 16 bases between the two ends.

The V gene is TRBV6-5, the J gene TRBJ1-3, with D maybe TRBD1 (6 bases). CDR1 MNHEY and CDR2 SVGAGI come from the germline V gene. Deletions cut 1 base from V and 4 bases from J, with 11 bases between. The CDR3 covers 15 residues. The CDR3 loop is CASSYFTGQGNTIYF. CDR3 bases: TGTGCCAGCAGTTACTTCACAGGGCAAGGAAACACCATATATTTT.